These 20 T cell receptor beta chains share one sample of origin, sequenced in a study of OX40 agonist ivuxolimab in advanced cancers. Clones were sequenced by immunoSEQ multiplex PCR, and TCRdb holds only the in-frame ones, with some missing. Seen here are about 43,000 clones, approximately 86% observed once, and the top ten hold about 35%. Sequenced material: CD4+ or CD8+ T cells sorted from blood, taken in a trial of the OX40 agonist ivuxolimab. These receptors were obtained from an adult with an advanced solid tumor such as melanoma, head and neck, liver or kidney cancer.

The chain recombines TRBV18 with TRBJ2-1, with 7 positions matching TRBD1. The CDR3 extends over 13 amino acids. From germline, CDR1 is KGHSH and CDR2 LQKENI. Trimming took 5 bases from V and 5 from J; bases not matched to a gene: 3. CDR3 region: CASSTTGNNEQFF. In DNA, the CDR3 is TGTGCCAGCTCAACGACAGGGAACAATGAGCAGTTCTTC.

This clone was counted a single time. The V gene is TRBV5-1, the J gene TRBJ1-2, with 11 bases matching TRBD1. The CDR3 is 14 amino acids. From germline, CDR1 is SGHRS and CDR2 YFSETQ. With 8 bases clipped from V and 8 bases from J, the junction kept 11 bases outside the gene matches. This chain's CDR3 is CASRTGGAVGGYTF. The CDR3 coding sequence is TGCGCCAGTCGGACAGGGGGCGCGGTGGGCGGCTACACCTTC.

The chain recombines TRBV5-1 with TRBJ2-5, with D perhaps being TRBD1 or TRBD2 (5 bases each). Germline CDR1 is SGHRS and CDR2 is YFSETQ. This CDR3 has 14 residues. The V end was cut by 1 base, the J end by 3 bases, with 10 bases between. Here the CDR3 DNA reads TGCGCCAGCAGCTTGCGAGGGGTGGAAGAGACCCAGTACTTC. As protein: CASSLRGVEETQYF.

This clone has a handful of counts. The CDR3: CASSLAQLGYEQYF. DNA for the CDR3: TGCGCCAGCAGCTTGGCCCAATTGGGCTACGAGCAGTACTTC. This chain joins TRBV5-1 and TRBJ2-7, with D uncertain. The CDR3 runs 14 residues. V gave up 0 bases and J gave up 3 bases, with 10 bases separating them. CDR1 is SGHRS, CDR2 YFSETQ, per germline.

The V gene is TRBV7-3, the J gene TRBJ1-4; possible D gene TRBD1, 5 bases. The V and J ends lost 5 bases and 3 bases respectively, with 13 bases between them. The CDR3 is made up of 15 amino acids. Germline-derived CDR1 and CDR2 are SGHTA and FQGTGA. The CDR3 spells CASSAGGMANEKLFF. In DNA, the CDR3 is TGTGCCAGCAGCGCCGGGGGGATGGCTAATGAAAAACTGTTTTTT.

The J gene is TRBJ2-4, the V gene TRBV25-1; D possibly uses TRBD1 or TRBD2 (5 bases each). With 4 bases removed from V and 8 bases from J, the gap between germline ends came to 27 bases. The CDR3 has 18 amino acids. Germline loops: CDR1 MGHDK, CDR2 SYGVNS. In nucleotides, the CDR3 is TGTGCCAGCAGTGGCCCCGTTGTCCGAGGGGACCTAATGGACATTCAGTACTTC. Translation gives CASSGPVVRGDLMDIQYF.

V gene TRBV6-1 combines with J gene TRBJ1-1; possibly TRBD1 for D (6 bases). V was trimmed by 2 bases and J by 3 bases, leaving 10 bases between them. Per the germline V gene, CDR1 is MNHNS and CDR2 is SASEGT. The CDR3 is made up of 14 amino acids. The CDR3 DNA reads TGTGCCAGCAGTGAACTCCAGGGGCACACTGAAGCTTTCTTT. Translation gives CASSELQGHTEAFF.

The V and J genes are TRBV19 and TRBJ2-7, with 10 bases matching TRBD2. CDR3 length: 14 residues. Germline V gene sequence: CDR1 LNHDA, CDR2 SQIVND (reference sequence). V was clipped by 7 bases and J by 2 bases; unmatched bases: 5. The CDR3: CASTQLAGTYEQYF. For the CDR3, the DNA is TGTGCCAGTACTCAACTAGCGGGAACCTACGAGCAGTACTTC. The whole variable domain, remainder taken from reference TRBV19 and TRBJ2-7, is DGGITQSPKYLFRKEGQNVTLSCEQNLNHDAMYWYRQDPGQGLRLIYYSQIVNDFQKGDIAEGYSVSREKKESFPLTVTSAQKNPTAFYLCASTQLAGTYEQYFGPGTRLTVT.

The chain combines TRBV7-9 with TRBJ2-7, with D perhaps TRBD1 (5 bases). The CDR3 has 15 residues. V lost 2 bases, J lost 1 base, and 12 bases lay in between. The germline V gene encodes CDR1 SEHNR and CDR2 FQNEAQ (reference sequence). The CDR3 region is CASSLMTDLSYEQYF. The CDR3 coding sequence is TGTGCCAGCAGCTTAATGACAGATCTATCCTACGAGCAGTACTTC.

This clone was found once. In nucleotides, the CDR3 is TGTGCCACCAGTTTTGGACAGGGGATGTCTGGCTACACCTTC. Translating gives CATSFGQGMSGYTF. V gene TRBV19 combines with J gene TRBJ1-2; 9 bases line up with TRBD1. Looked up from germline, CDR1 is LNHDA and CDR2 is SQIVND (reference sequence). V was clipped by 10 bases and J by 7 bases; unmatched bases: 13. This CDR3 contains 14 residues.

The J gene is TRBJ2-1, the V gene TRBV19, with 15 bases that match TRBD2. From germline, CDR1 is LNHDA and CDR2 SQIVND (reference sequence). The V gene end was trimmed by 6 bases and the J gene end by 8 bases; junction bases not matched to a gene: 11. The CDR3 runs 17 residues. The chain's CDR3 is CASRYGLAGGLVDEQFF. CDR3 DNA sequence: TGTGCCAGTAGGTATGGACTAGCGGGAGGGCTCGTGGATGAGCAGTTCTTC.

This clone was detected only once. The rearrangement links TRBV5-6 to TRBJ1-4, with D hard to call. Trimming removed 4 bases at V and 0 bases at J, with 7 bases between. The length of the CDR3 is 14 residues. Germline CDR1 is SGHDT and CDR2 is YYEEEE. CDR3 sequence reads: CASSGEATNEKLFF. DNA for the CDR3: TGTGCCAGCAGCGGGGAAGCAACTAATGAAAAACTGTTTTTT.

J is TRBJ2-7 and V is TRBV2; the D is unclear. CDR1 is SNHLY and CDR2 is FYNNEI in the germline V gene. Trimming removed 4 bases at V and 1 base at J, with 8 bases between. The CDR3 runs to 13 residues. CDR3 sequence (DNA): TGTGCCAGCAGTGTAATGGGGTCCTACGAGCAGTACTTC. Amino acid sequence: CASSVMGSYEQYF.

This rearrangement joins TRBV9 to TRBJ2-3, with D unresolved. Germline CDR1 and CDR2: SGDLS and YYNGEE. The CDR3 covers 15 residues. With 0 bases removed from V and 2 bases from J, the gap between germline ends came to 10 bases. CDR3 nucleotides: TGTGCCAGCAGCGTAGATCAGAGAAACACAGATACGCAGTATTTT. Amino acid sequence: CASSVDQRNTDTQYF.

The V call is TRBV5-5, the J call TRBJ1-5, with a possible D match to TRBD1 (5 bases). CDR1 and CDR2 (germline): SGHKS, YYEKEE (reference sequence). V lost 0 bases to trimming and J lost 3 bases, with 10 bases between them. There are 15 residues in the CDR3. The CDR3: CASSLDSQVNQPQHF. The CDR3 DNA sequence: TGTGCCAGCAGCTTGGATTCACAGGTCAATCAGCCCCAGCATTTT. Filled out from reference TRBV5-5 and TRBJ1-5, the complete variable domain reads DAGVTQSPTHLIKTRGQQVTLRCSPISGHKSVSWYQQVLGQGPQFIFQYYEKEERGRGNFPDRFSARQFPNYSSELNVNALLLGDSALYLCASSLDSQVNQPQHFGDGTRLSIL.

V and J are TRBV5-4 and TRBJ1-1, with no clear D. The germline V gene has CDR1 SGHNT and CDR2 YYREEE (reference sequence). CDR3 size: 13 residues. Trimming removed 7 bases from V and 0 bases from J, with 10 bases in between. This chain's CDR3 is CASVGGMNTEAFF. The CDR3 DNA reads TGTGCCAGCGTGGGCGGTATGAACACTGAAGCTTTCTTT.

This clone was counted once. The rearrangement links TRBV6-6 to TRBJ2-1, with D unclear. The CDR3 is made up of 12 amino acids. Trimming pared 7 bases from V and 9 bases from J, leaving 13 bases between. Germline V gene lookup returns CDR1 MNHNY and CDR2 SVGAGI (reference sequence). The CDR3 loop is CASTTPSSEQFF. The DNA of the CDR3 is TGTGCCAGCACCACCCCTAGTAGTGAGCAGTTCTTC.

The rearrangement uses TRBV5-4 and TRBJ2-6; no clear D gene. V gave up 1 base and J gave up 0 bases, with 5 bases separating them. Germline CDR1 is SGHNT and CDR2 is YYREEE (reference sequence). This CDR3 has 15 amino acids. The CDR3 sequence: CASSLLSSGANVLTF. In DNA, the CDR3 is TGTGCCAGCAGCTTGTTGTCCTCTGGGGCCAACGTCCTGACTTTC.

The chain links TRBV7-2 to TRBJ2-7, with TRBD2 matching 8 bases. The V segment lost 2 bases and the J segment 5 bases; nucleotides outside the gene matches: 5. The CDR3 sequence is 14 residues long. Germline CDR1 and CDR2: SGHTA and FQGNSA. CDR3 sequence (DNA): TGTGCCAGCAGCTTAACGGGGACTAGAAACGAGCAGTACTTC. It yields the protein CASSLTGTRNEQYF.

This sequence joins TRBV7-3 and TRBJ2-5; 7 bases match TRBD2. Trimming cost V 4 bases and J 4 bases; bases outside gene matches: 6. This CDR3 has 14 amino acids. CDR1 and CDR2 (germline): SGHTA, FQGTGA. The CDR3 region is CASSSLGRGETQYF. The CDR3 DNA follows: TGTGCCAGCAGCTCCCTGGGGAGGGGAGAGACCCAGTACTTC. Supplemented by reference TRBV7-3 and TRBJ2-5, the full variable domain reads GAGVSQTPSNKVTEKGKYVELRCDPISGHTALYWYRQSLGQGPEFLIYFQGTGAADDSGLPNDRFFAVRPEGSVSTLKIQRTERGDSAVYLCASSSLGRGETQYFGPGTRLLVL.